This T cell receptor beta chain was found in a study of PD-1 blockade in classical Hodgkin lymphoma. Study conclusions and caveats: CD4+ TCR diversity climbed significantly by C4D1, unlike CD8+ TCR diversity.

Time point here: cycle 4 day 1 (C4D1), after 5 to 7 weeks of nivolumab. Brentuximab vedotin exposure varied, and every patient relapsed after autologous stem cell transplantation. On this clone itself: What it binds is unknown.

The CDR3 is 14 amino acids. Trimming at V came to 5 bases and at J to 3 bases, leaving 4 bases not matched to a gene. The germline V gene has CDR1 SEHNR and CDR2 FQNEAQ (reference sequence). TCRdb's table, derived via immunoSEQ multiplex PCR, lists solely in-frame clones and lacks some. The profile shows about 64,000 clones, about 90% of them singletons. The sequence was collected from a human donor with classical Hodgkin lymphoma. The chain couples TRBV7-9 to TRBJ2-5; 9 nucleotides align to TRBD1. Source: peripheral blood mononuclear cells (PBMCs), taken before the fourth cycle of nivolumab. As DNA, the CDR3 is TGTGCCAGCAGCACGACAGGGGGGGAAGAGACCCAGTACTTC. Protein product: CASSTTGGEETQYF.